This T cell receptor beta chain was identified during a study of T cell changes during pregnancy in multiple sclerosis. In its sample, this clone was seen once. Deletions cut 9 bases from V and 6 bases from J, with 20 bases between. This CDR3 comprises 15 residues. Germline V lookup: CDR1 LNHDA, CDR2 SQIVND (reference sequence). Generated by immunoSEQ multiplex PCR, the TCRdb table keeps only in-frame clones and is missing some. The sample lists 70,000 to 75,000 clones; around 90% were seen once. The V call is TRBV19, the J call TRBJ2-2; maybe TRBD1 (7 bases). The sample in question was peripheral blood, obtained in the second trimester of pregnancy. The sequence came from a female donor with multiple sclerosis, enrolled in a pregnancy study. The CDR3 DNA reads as TGTGCCAGCCGATCAGGGGGGAGTTGGGCCGGGGAGCTGTTTTTT. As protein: CASRSGGSWAGELFF. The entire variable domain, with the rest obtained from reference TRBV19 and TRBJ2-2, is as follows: DGGITQSPKYLFRKEGQNVTLSCEQNLNHDAMYWYRQDPGQGLRLIYYSQIVNDFQKGDIAEGYSVSREKKESFPLTVTSAQKNPTAFYLCASRSGGSWAGELFFGEGSRLTVL.